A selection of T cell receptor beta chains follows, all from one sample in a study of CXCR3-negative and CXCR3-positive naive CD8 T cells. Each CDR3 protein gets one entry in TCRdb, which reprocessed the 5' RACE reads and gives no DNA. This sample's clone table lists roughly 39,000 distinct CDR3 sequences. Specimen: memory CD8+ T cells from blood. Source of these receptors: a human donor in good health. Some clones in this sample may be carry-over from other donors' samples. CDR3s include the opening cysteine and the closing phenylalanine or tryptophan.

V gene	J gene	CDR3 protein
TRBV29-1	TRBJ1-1	CSAKGGGNTEAFF
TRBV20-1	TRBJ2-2	CSARTGQGDTGELFF
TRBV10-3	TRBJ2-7	CAISEVAGGDYEQYF
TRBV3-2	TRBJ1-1	CASSHGGLECTEAFF
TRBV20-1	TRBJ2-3	CSARDRGGTIADTQYF
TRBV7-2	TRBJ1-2	CASSLFPGGKIGYTF
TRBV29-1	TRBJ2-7	CSVEGRPYEQYF
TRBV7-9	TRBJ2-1	CASSARDRADEQFF
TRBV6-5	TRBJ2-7	CASSLLDSYEQYF
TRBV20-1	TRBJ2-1	CSARQTGSYNEQFF
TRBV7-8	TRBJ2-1	CASSLAVMYRDRVNEQFF
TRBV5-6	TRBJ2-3	CASSDRGDTQYF
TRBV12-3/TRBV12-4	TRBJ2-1	CATETLYTGAGYNEQFF
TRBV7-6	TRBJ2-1	CASSLGTRQGAYNEQFF
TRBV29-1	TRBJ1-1	CSVDSVVRGNTEAFF
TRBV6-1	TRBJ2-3	CASSEGSGSGVQYF
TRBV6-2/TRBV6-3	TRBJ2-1	CASSRRTYNEQFF
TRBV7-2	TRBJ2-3	CASSPRWTGGGSTDTQYF
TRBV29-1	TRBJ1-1	CSVDGGRTAVEAFF
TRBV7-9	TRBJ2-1	CASSVTTSGAYNEQFF
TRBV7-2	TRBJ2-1	CASSSTVTGADEQFF
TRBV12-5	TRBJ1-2	CASGGDLQYYGYTF
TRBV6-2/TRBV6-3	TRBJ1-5	CASTPGATVSGPQHF
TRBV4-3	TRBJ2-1	CASSQFASTGYNEQFF
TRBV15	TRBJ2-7	CATSRRTDTTYEQYF
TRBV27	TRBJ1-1	CASRGGGLNTEAFF
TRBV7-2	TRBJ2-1	CASSLTSGTHNEQFF
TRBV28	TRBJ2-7	CASSLREYEQYF
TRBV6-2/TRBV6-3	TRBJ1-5	CASSYGQGGQPQHF
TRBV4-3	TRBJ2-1	CASSQGYIAGNEQFF
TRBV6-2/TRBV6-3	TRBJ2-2	CASSSDRDGIGTGELFF
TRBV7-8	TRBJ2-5	CASSLDFPGQGFWETQYF
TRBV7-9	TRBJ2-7	CASSPTSLEQYF
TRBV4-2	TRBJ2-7	CASSQGLAGGPDEQYF
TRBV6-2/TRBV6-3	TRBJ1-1	CASSFRDGRRTEAFF
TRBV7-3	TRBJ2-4	CASSFDAIQYF
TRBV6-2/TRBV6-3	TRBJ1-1	CASSRQENTEAFF
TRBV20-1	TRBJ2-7	CSARGLAGRSSYEQYF
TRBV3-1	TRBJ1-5	CASTQGNQPQHF
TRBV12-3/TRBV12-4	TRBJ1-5	CASSQGSVVQPQHF
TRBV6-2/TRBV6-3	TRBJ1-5	CASSQGGMGNQPQHF
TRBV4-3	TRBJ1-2	CASSPSSSSYSGYGYTF
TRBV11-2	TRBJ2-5	CASSLSGTASGYF
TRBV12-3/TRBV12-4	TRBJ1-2	CASSLGGANGYTF
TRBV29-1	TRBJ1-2	CTIPSNREDYGYTF